This T cell receptor beta chain comes out of a study of cytomegalovirus exposure and HLA in healthy donors. Whole-study findings and limits: The study found most TCR sequences rare, yet found some public TCRs in many donors. A later analysis linked a missense DCLRE1C variant to TCR beta V- and J-gene trimming.

This PCR relied on a set of 60 Vbeta primers and 13 Jbeta primers. Here immunoSEQ multiplex PCR was the method, and the copy in TCRdb shows in-frame clones only, minus some. The sample has more than 80,000 clones, approximately 84% seen once; the top ten hold 1.2%. In the case of this clone: Its antigen is not known.

This CDR3 contains 13 residues. V was pared by 2 bases and J by 4 bases, with 8 bases between. Germline V gene sequence: CDR1 MNHEY, CDR2 SVGAGI. The rearrangement links TRBV6-5 to TRBJ1-2, with D possibly TRBD1 on 5 matching bases. Sequenced: PBMCs. The sequence derives from a girl under 10 years old in good health and CMV-seropositive. CDR3 protein: CASSYEQAYGYTF. The CDR3 region has the DNA TGTGCCAGCAGTTACGAACAGGCCTATGGCTACACCTTC.